This entry lists 25 T cell receptor beta chains sequenced from one sample in a study of T-cell reconstitution after alpha-beta-depleted transplantation in children. For TCRbeta, the library was prepared with unique molecular identifiers. TCRdb fed the PCR reads into MiXCR, producing one record per CDR3 protein. The sample holds about 980,000 distinct CDR3 sequences, about 26% seen once. The sequencing here drew on PBMCs, mostly from graft donor cells, taken 360 days after TCRalphabeta/CD19-depleted stem cell transplant. The receptors shown here come from a boy under three years old who had a stem cell transplant for SCID, so the T cells may come from the graft donor.

This clonotype was recorded only once. The chain employs TRBV20-1 and TRBJ2-1, with D uncertain. Germline V gene data show CDR1 as DFQATT and CDR2 as SNEGSKA (reference sequence). V dropped 6 bases and J dropped 4 bases, with 19 bases sitting between them. The CDR3 consists of 15 residues. CDR3 sequence reads: CSARASRPFYNEQFF. CDR3 DNA: TGCAGTGCAAGGGCCTCACGCCCTTTTTACAATGAGCAGTTCTTC.

This chain joins TRBV18 and TRBJ2-1, with D perhaps matching TRBD1 (7 bases). CDR1 is KGHSH and CDR2 is LQKENI in the germline V gene. V lost 5 bases, J lost 0 bases, and 23 bases lay in between. The CDR3 spans 19 residues. This chain's CDR3 is CASSRNPGGLPSSYNEQFF. In DNA form, the CDR3 reads TGTGCCAGCTCAAGGAACCCAGGGGGACTTCCAAGCTCCTACAATGAGCAGTTCTTC.

This clonotype was detected a few times. The chain employs TRBV5-1 and TRBJ2-3; 7 nucleotides agree with TRBD1. The germline CDR1 and CDR2 sequences are SGHRS and YFSETQ. This CDR3 comprises 16 residues. V gave up 4 bases and J gave up 2 bases; unmatched junction bases: 10. CDR3 DNA: TGCGCCAGCAGCCCCTGGACAGGTTCCTACACAGATACGCAGTATTTT. Translating it yields CASSPWTGSYTDTQYF.

This clonotype was seen just once. V gene TRBV6-2 or TRBV6-3 combines with J gene TRBJ2-6; no clear D gene. Germline CDR1 and CDR2: MNHEY and SVGEGT. Trimming shortened V by 3 bases and J by 0 bases, and 21 bases separated the two germline ends. This CDR3 has 20 amino acids. This CDR3 is CASSYRTEQVVSSGANVLTF. The CDR3, as DNA: TGTGCCAGCAGTTATAGAACAGAGCAAGTTGTATCCTCTGGGGCCAACGTCCTGACTTTC.

This clonotype turned up a few times. The chain has TRBV15 and TRBJ2-5; 7 positions agree with TRBD1. Germline trimming cut 0 bases from V and 4 bases from J; bases unmatched to any gene: 2. Looked up from germline, CDR1 is LNHNV and CDR2 is YYDKDF (reference sequence). The CDR3 is 14 amino acids. The CDR3 loop is CATSRDNRGETQYF. In DNA, the CDR3 is TGTGCCACCAGCAGAGATAACAGGGGAGAGACCCAGTACTTC.

The rearrangement links TRBV5-6 to TRBJ2-1, with TRBD1 matching over 7 bases. Germline CDR1 is SGHDT and CDR2 is YYEEEE. There are 16 residues in the CDR3. V lost 3 bases and J lost 0; bases outside the gene matches: 6. CDR3 sequence: CASSSRQGTSYNEQFF. DNA of the CDR3: TGTGCCAGCAGCTCCCGACAGGGTACCTCCTACAATGAGCAGTTCTTC. Variable domain in full (rest from reference TRBV5-6 and TRBJ2-1): DAGVTQSPTHLIKTRGQQVTLRCSPKSGHDTVSWYQQALGQGPQFIFQYYEEEERQRGNFPDRFSGHQFPNYSSELNVNALLLGDSALYLCASSSRQGTSYNEQFFGPGTRLTVL.

The chain is built from TRBV3-1 and TRBJ2-3; D may match TRBD1 or TRBD2 (6 bases each). This CDR3 spans 16 amino acids. Germline assignment: CDR1 LGHDT and CDR2 YNNKEL (reference sequence). V lost 10 bases and J lost 5, with 25 bases in between. The CDR3 loop reads CATSRLAGGQGDTQYF. CDR3 bases: TGTGCCACCTCCCGTTTGGCTGGGGGGCAGGGAGATACGCAGTATTTT.

Only a few counts were recorded for this clonotype. The chain carries TRBV7-2 and TRBJ1-1; 8 bases match TRBD1. Per germline, CDR1 SGHTA and CDR2 FQGNSA. The V segment lost 9 bases and the J segment 4 bases; nucleotides outside the gene matches: 10. CDR3 length: 14 residues. CDR3 nucleotides: TGTGCCAGTGCGACGACAGGGGACGGCACTGAAGCTTTCTTT. Encoded protein: CASATTGDGTEAFF. The whole variable domain, remainder taken from reference TRBV7-2 and TRBJ1-1, is GAGVSQSPSNKVTEKGKDVELRCDPISGHTALYWYRQSLGQGLEFLIYFQGNSAPDKSGLPSDRFSAERTGGSVSTLTIQRTQQEDSAVYLCASATTGDGTEAFFGQGTRLTVV.

The rearrangement uses TRBV4-1 and TRBJ2-6; 7 nucleotides match TRBD1. V trimming: 3 bases; J trimming: 12 bases; junction bases outside the gene matches: 8. The CDR3 is 14 residues long. Germline loops: CDR1 MGHRA, CDR2 YSYEKL. CDR3 region: CASSQDGTDGVLTF. CDR3 coding DNA: TGCGCCAGCAGCCAGGACGGGACAGACGGCGTCCTGACTTTC.

The table lists this clonotype with a count of one. The chain is built from TRBV5-1 and TRBJ2-7, with TRBD2 as a possible D gene (5 bases). Germline V CDR1 and CDR2: SGHRS, YFSETQ. There are 15 residues in the CDR3. The V and J ends lost 1 base and 2 bases respectively, with 13 bases between them. The CDR3 DNA reads TGCGCCAGCAGCTTGTTACCGGACGGGGCCTACGAGCAGTACTTC. Encoded protein: CASSLLPDGAYEQYF.

The CDR3 loop reads CASRKSTVLNTEAFF. The CDR3 coding sequence is TGCGCCAGCAGAAAATCGACAGTCTTGAACACTGAAGCTTTCTTT. J is TRBJ1-1 and V is TRBV5-1, with a weak D call TRBD1 (5 bases). CDR1 is SGHRS, CDR2 YFSETQ, per germline. The CDR3 length is 15 residues. V was cut by 5 bases and J by 0 bases, with 14 bases left in between.

This clonotype appeared once. The chain uses TRBV9 and TRBJ2-3; D may match TRBD1 or TRBD2 (6 bases each). Trimming left V 2 bases short and J 1 base short, with 14 bases between. Germline V lookup: CDR1 SGDLS, CDR2 YYNGEE. The CDR3 totals 16 residues. DNA of the CDR3: TGTGCCAGCAGCGTTCGAGGGGGACTCGGCACAGATACGCAGTATTTT. It translates to CASSVRGGLGTDTQYF.

In its sample, this clonotype was seen a few times. This chain connects TRBV11-2 to TRBJ2-5, with a possible D match to TRBD1 (5 bases). The CDR3 is 14 residues long. CDR1 and CDR2 (germline): SGHAT, FQNNGV. Trimming shortened V by 5 bases and J by 4 bases, and 14 bases separated the two germline ends. The DNA for the CDR3 is TGTGCCAGCAGCATATCAGGGAACCGAGAGACCCAGTACTTC. Translation gives CASSISGNRETQYF. Looking up the rest from reference TRBV11-2 and TRBJ2-5 gives the full variable domain: EAGVAQSPRYKIIEKRQSVAFWCNPISGHATLYWYQQILGQGPKLLIQFQNNGVVDDSQLPKDRFSAERLKGVDSTLKIQPAKLEDSAVYLCASSISGNRETQYFGPGTRLLVL.

The chain uses TRBV5-5 and TRBJ1-3, with D uncertain. Germline V gene sequence: CDR1 SGHKS, CDR2 YYEKEE (reference sequence). Deletions cut 1 base from V and 3 bases from J, with 14 bases between. The CDR3 is made up of 16 amino acids. The CDR3: CASSLMDVRLGNTIYF. CDR3 DNA sequence: TGTGCCAGCAGCTTGATGGATGTCCGCCTTGGAAACACCATATATTTT.

V and J are TRBV4-3 and TRBJ2-7; D uncertain. Trimming shortened V by 0 bases and J by 0 bases, and 18 bases separated the two germline ends. The CDR3 extends over 18 amino acids. CDR1 is LGHNA, CDR2 YSLEER, per germline. CDR3: CASSQDPTGARLSYEQYF. The CDR3 DNA sequence: TGCGCCAGCAGCCAAGACCCTACCGGTGCGCGGCTCTCCTACGAGCAGTACTTC.

This clonotype was seen more than once but under ten times. V usage is TRBV11-3 and J usage is TRBJ2-7, with D possibly being TRBD2 (5 bases). CDR3 length: 13 amino acids. Germline V CDR1 and CDR2: SGHNT, YENEEA. V was shortened by 0 bases and J by 6 bases, with 9 bases between the two germline ends. The CDR3 here is CASSLDVGSEQYF. DNA of the CDR3: TGTGCCAGCAGCTTAGATGTAGGGAGCGAGCAGTACTTC.

The CDR3 nucleotides are TGCGCCAGCAGCCCGTTGTTGGGGCGAAGCACAGATACGCAGTATTTT. It specifies CASSPLLGRSTDTQYF. This chain connects TRBV4-1 to TRBJ2-3; possibly TRBD1 for D (5 bases). The CDR3 runs to 16 residues. The germline CDR1 and CDR2 sequences are MGHRA and YSYEKL. The germline V and J ends were trimmed by 4 bases and 0 bases, with 14 bases remaining between them.

The chain joins TRBV20-1 to TRBJ2-1, with a weak D call TRBD1 (6 bases). V was cut by 4 bases and J by 7 bases, with 23 bases left in between. The CDR3 loop spans 16 amino acids. Germline assignment: CDR1 DFQATT and CDR2 SNEGSKA (reference sequence). Here the CDR3 reads CSATPGWRHRENEQFF. The CDR3 region has the DNA TGCAGTGCTACGCCAGGGTGGAGGCACAGGGAGAATGAGCAGTTCTTC.

The CDR3 bases are TGTGCCAGCAGGGGGAGGACAGGGCGGAGGGAGCTGTTTTTT. Translation gives CASRGRTGRRELFF. This chain joins TRBV2 and TRBJ2-2, with TRBD1 identical over 8 bases. CDR3 size: 14 residues. Germline V gene lookup returns CDR1 SNHLY and CDR2 FYNNEI. The J segment lost 9 bases and the V segment lost 6 bases, leaving 9 bases of the junction unmatched.

The rearrangement joins TRBV7-9 to TRBJ2-1; D uncertain. Deletions cut 6 bases from V and 1 base from J, with 7 bases between. Germline CDR1 reads SEHNR; CDR2 reads FQNEAQ (reference sequence). This CDR3 spans 13 amino acids. CDR3 bases: TGTGCCAGCAGTTCAAATTCCTACAATGAGCAGTTCTTC. Amino acids: CASSSNSYNEQFF.

This chain's CDR3 is CASRSTGGTTEAFF. DNA for the CDR3: TGTGCCAGCAGAAGTACAGGGGGGACGACTGAAGCTTTCTTT. The chain carries TRBV12-3 or TRBV12-4 and TRBJ1-1; 8 bases align to TRBD1. The CDR3 has 14 amino acids. With V trimmed by 6 bases and J by 5 bases, 8 bases remained unmatched.

The rearrangement links TRBV2 to TRBJ2-7; TRBD1 agrees at 7 bases. J was trimmed by 5 bases and V by 5 bases; bases with no gene match: 18. The CDR3 spans 17 residues. Germline CDR1 SNHLY, CDR2 FYNNEI. The CDR3 is CASSLSLTGTRGHEQYF. The DNA of the CDR3 is TGTGCCAGCAGTCTTTCTTTGACAGGGACCAGGGGCCACGAGCAGTACTTC. The whole variable domain, filled in from reference TRBV2 and TRBJ2-7, reads EPEVTQTPSHQVTQMGQEVILRCVPISNHLYFYWYRQILGQKVEFLVSFYNNEISEKSEIFDDQFSVERPDGSNFTLKIRSTKLEDSAMYFCASSLSLTGTRGHEQYFGPGTRLTVT.

This chain links TRBV10-3 with TRBJ2-3; D might be TRBD1 or TRBD2, each matching 5 bases. CDR1 is ENHRY, CDR2 SYGVKD, per germline. V lost 7 bases, J lost 2 bases, and 10 bases lay in between. The CDR3 sequence is 13 residues long. The CDR3 nucleotides are TGTGCCATCAACGGGGCCTACACAGATACGCAGTATTTT. It encodes CAINGAYTDTQYF.

The chain is built from TRBV7-2 and TRBJ2-1, with D tentatively TRBD1 (6 bases). Germline V gene data show CDR1 as SGHTA and CDR2 as FQGNSA. V was pared by 5 bases and J by 4 bases, with 15 bases between. This CDR3 is built from 15 residues. CDR3 coding DNA: TGTGCCAGCAGCCCAGGGGAAGCCTATTACAATGAGCAGTTCTTC. Protein sequence: CASSPGEAYYNEQFF.

J is TRBJ2-2 and V is TRBV12-3 or TRBV12-4, with 8 nucleotides matching TRBD2. The ends lost 4 bases at V and 7 bases at J; junction bases unmatched: 14. CDR3 length equals 17 residues. CDR3 region: CASSSPFTGGPGGELFF. In nucleotides, the CDR3 is TGTGCCAGCAGTTCACCCTTTACGGGGGGGCCTGGCGGGGAGCTGTTTTTT.